These 12 T cell receptor beta chains were sequenced from one sample in a study of technical replicates of blood from a few donors. Libraries were prepared by immunoSEQ multiplex PCR; TCRdb keeps only in-frame clonotypes and omits some of them. The sample contains tens of thousands of clones, about 97% of which appear only once. Material for sequencing was T cells isolated from PBMCs. Source of these receptors: a human donor in good health.

The V gene is TRBV5-3, the J gene TRBJ2-1; 8 bases line up with TRBD2. TRBV5-3 carries the ORF label, with uncertain function. J gave up 7 bases and V 5 bases, and 26 bases lay outside the gene matches. The CDR3 has 20 residues. The CDR3 protein is CARRRILAAVSKYYLNEQFF. CDR3 coding DNA: TGTGCCAGAAGACGAATACTAGCGGCAGTATCGAAGTACTACCTAAATGAGCAGTTCTTC.

The chain links TRBV28 to TRBJ2-3; unclear D gene. Germline assignment: CDR1 MDHEN and CDR2 SYDVKM. V gave up 6 bases and J gave up 0 bases, with 4 bases separating them. The length of the CDR3 is 12 residues. The chain's CDR3 is CASRRSTDTQYF. The CDR3 DNA reads TGTGCCAGCAGGCGGAGCACAGATACGCAGTATTTT. Looking up the rest from reference TRBV28 and TRBJ2-3 gives the full variable domain: DVKVTQSSRYLVKRTGEKVFLECVQDMDHENMFWYRQDPGLGLRLIYFSYDVKMKEKGDIPEGYSVSREKKERFSLILESASTNQTSMYLCASRRSTDTQYFGPGTRLTVL.

The chain joins TRBV7-3 to TRBJ2-3, with 8 positions matching TRBD2. V lost 2 bases and J lost 0; bases outside the gene matches: 4. The CDR3 totals 16 residues. Germline CDR1 is SGHTA and CDR2 is FQGTGA. This CDR3 is CASSLGLAGSTDTQYF. CDR3 nucleotide sequence: TGTGCCAGCAGCTTAGGGCTAGCGGGTAGCACAGATACGCAGTATTTT. The complete variable domain, with remaining parts taken from reference TRBV7-3 and TRBJ2-3, reads GAGVSQTPSNKVTEKGKYVELRCDPISGHTALYWYRQSLGQGPEFLIYFQGTGAADDSGLPNDRFFAVRPEGSVSTLKIQRTERGDSAVYLCASSLGLAGSTDTQYFGPGTRLTVL.

V and J are TRBV2 and TRBJ2-5; 13 positions agree with TRBD2. The germline CDR1 and CDR2 sequences are SNHLY and FYNNEI. The CDR3 totals 19 residues. The J segment lost 2 bases and the V segment lost 6 bases, leaving 15 bases of the junction unmatched. In DNA, the CDR3 is TGTGCCAGCAGCCTTCTCTCCGGGACTAGCGGGATAATACAAGAGACCCAGTACTTC. It specifies CASSLLSGTSGIIQETQYF.

This chain joins TRBV4-2 and TRBJ1-5; 10 positions agree with TRBD1. V gave up 0 bases and J gave up 4 bases; unmatched junction bases: 6. The CDR3 runs 17 residues. CDR1 is LGHNA and CDR2 is YNFKEQ in the germline V gene. Here the CDR3 reads CASSQDFRDRGNQPQHF. DNA for the CDR3: TGTGCCAGCAGCCAAGACTTCCGGGACAGGGGTAATCAGCCCCAGCATTTT.

This clone appeared a single time. This chain uses TRBV9 with TRBJ2-7, with D possibly being TRBD2 (6 bases). CDR3 size: 12 residues. Germline V gives CDR1 SGDLS, CDR2 YYNGEE. The ends were cut back, 3 bases at V and 3 bases at J, with 7 bases in the middle. The CDR3 region is CASSGGGYEQYF. The DNA of the CDR3 is TGTGCCAGCAGCGGGGGAGGCTACGAGCAGTACTTC.

The genes are TRBV9 and TRBJ1-2; D possibly corresponds to TRBD1 (6 bases). CDR3 size: 12 residues. Per the germline V gene, CDR1 is SGDLS and CDR2 is YYNGEE. The ends were cut back, 4 bases at V and 10 bases at J, with 14 bases in the middle. CDR3 sequence reads: CASSSQGIYYTF. The CDR3 nucleotides are TGTGCCAGCAGCTCGCAGGGGATTTACTACACCTTC.

V is TRBV30 and J is TRBJ1-5; D not certain. This CDR3 has 13 amino acids. The germline V gene has CDR1 GTSNPN and CDR2 SVGIG (reference sequence). V dropped 8 bases and J dropped 1 base, with 12 bases sitting between them. Here the CDR3 reads CAAEGGSNQPQHF. The DNA of the CDR3 is TGTGCCGCCGAAGGAGGCAGCAATCAGCCCCAGCATTTT.

This chain connects TRBV4-1 to TRBJ2-7; D may be TRBD1 (6 bases). The CDR3 extends over 15 amino acids. CDR1 and CDR2 from the germline V gene are MGHRA and YSYEKL. With 0 bases removed from V and 2 bases from J, the gap between germline ends came to 11 bases. CDR3 DNA sequence: TGCGCCAGCAGCCAAGAAAACAGGGAAACCTACGAGCAGTACTTC. Translating gives CASSQENRETYEQYF.

Only one count was recorded for this clone. The chain recombines TRBV6-1 with TRBJ2-1; no firm D call. The CDR3 loop spans 9 amino acids. Looked up from germline, CDR1 is MNHNS and CDR2 is SASEGT. The CDR3 region is CVTPNEQFF. CDR3 DNA: TGTGTGACTCCTAATGAGCAGTTCTTC.

V gene TRBV6-1 combines with J gene TRBJ1-1, with D hard to call. Looked up from germline, CDR1 is MNHNS and CDR2 is SASEGT. The CDR3 covers 11 residues. V was shortened by 5 bases and J by 3 bases, with 4 bases between the two germline ends. CDR3 residues: CASSRDTEAFF. CDR3 DNA sequence: TGTGCCAGCAGTCGAGACACTGAAGCTTTCTTT.

The CDR3 nucleotides are TGTGCCAGTAGTTTGCAGGGGACGTACGAGCAGTACTTC. Its protein is CASSLQGTYEQYF. The chain joins TRBV19 to TRBJ2-7, with a tentative D call TRBD1 (6 bases). Germline V CDR1 and CDR2: LNHDA, SQIVND (reference sequence). The V end was cut by 5 bases, the J end by 4 bases, with 12 bases between. The CDR3 contains 13 residues.